The rows below give T cell receptor beta chains drawn from one sample of a study of blood T cells in healthy people across ages. TCRdb re-called the 5' RACE reads through MiXCR, storing one row per CDR3 protein. Here the sample spans around 1,800,000 distinct CDR3 sequences, 39% being singletons. The material sequenced was blood. All receptors derive from a human donor in good health. Both conserved end residues are part of each CDR3. Each record gives: D gene, clone size, V gene, J gene, CDR3 DNA, CDR3 protein. A D gene is named only where the DNA matches it firmly. Clone sizes are given selectively: once, few, many, or a class where the clone is expanded.

D gene: TRBD1; clone size: few; V gene: TRBV12-3/TRBV12-4; J gene: TRBJ1-2; CDR3 DNA: TGTGCCAGCAAAGAAACAGGGGGCTATGGCTACACCTTC; CDR3 protein: CASKETGGYGYTF
D gene: -; clone size: few; V gene: TRBV29-1; J gene: TRBJ2-3; CDR3 DNA: TGCAGCGTTGCTCACCGGGGTTCGGACACAGATACGCAGTATTTT; CDR3 protein: CSVAHRGSDTDTQYF
D gene: -; clone size: -; V gene: TRBV4-3; J gene: TRBJ2-3; CDR3 DNA: TGCGCCAGCAGCCTAGACCACACTCGCCGCAATACGCAGTATTTT; CDR3 protein: CASSLDHTRRNTQYF
D gene: TRBD1; clone size: -; V gene: TRBV11-2; J gene: TRBJ1-2; CDR3 DNA: TGTGCCAGCACGATTAACTCAGGGGGGGCGACGATGGGCTACACCTTC; CDR3 protein: CASTINSGGATMGYTF
D gene: TRBD1; clone size: -; V gene: TRBV5-5; J gene: TRBJ2-7; CDR3 DNA: TGTGCCAGCACCGGAGGACCAACTATCCTGGGGGGACAGGGCTACGAGCAGTACTTC; CDR3 protein: CASTGGPTILGGQGYEQYF
D gene: TRBD1; clone size: -; V gene: TRBV29-1; J gene: TRBJ2-1; CDR3 DNA: TGCAGCGCTGGACAGGGCTACTACAATGAGCAGTTCTTC; CDR3 protein: CSAGQGYYNEQFF
D gene: -; clone size: -; V gene: TRBV5-1; J gene: TRBJ1-2; CDR3 DNA: TGCGCCAGCAGGTCGGGTCAGAGTCCGCTTAACTATGGCTACACCTTC; CDR3 protein: CASRSGQSPLNYGYTF
D gene: -; clone size: few; V gene: TRBV6-5; J gene: TRBJ2-7; CDR3 DNA: TGTGCCAGCAAACCACAGGGAGGAGGCTACGAGCAGTACTTC; CDR3 protein: CASKPQGGGYEQYF
D gene: TRBD2; clone size: many; V gene: TRBV6-4; J gene: TRBJ2-3; CDR3 DNA: TGTGCCAGCAGTGACGGGCGGGGGGACACAGATACGCAGTATTTT; CDR3 protein: CASSDGRGDTDTQYF
D gene: TRBD1; clone size: -; V gene: TRBV30; J gene: TRBJ1-2; CDR3 DNA: TGTGCCTGGAGACAGGGGGCGATGGGCGGCTACACCTTC; CDR3 protein: CAWRQGAMGGYTF
D gene: TRBD1; clone size: -; V gene: TRBV5-1; J gene: TRBJ2-7; CDR3 DNA: TGCGCCAGCAGCGTAACAGGGGAGATCTACGAGCAGTACTTC; CDR3 protein: CASSVTGEIYEQYF
D gene: TRBD2; clone size: -; V gene: TRBV20-1; J gene: TRBJ2-1; CDR3 DNA: TGCAGTGCTAGAGATTTCTCTAGCGGGGGGACCATAATGGGGAATGAGCAGTTCTTC; CDR3 protein: CSARDFSSGGTIMGNEQFF
D gene: TRBD1; clone size: -; V gene: TRBV12-5; J gene: TRBJ2-7; CDR3 DNA: TGTGCTAGCGCAGGGGGCGTCGGCTCCTACGAGCAGTACTTC; CDR3 protein: CASAGGVGSYEQYF
D gene: -; clone size: once; V gene: TRBV12-3/TRBV12-4; J gene: TRBJ1-2; CDR3 DNA: TGTGCCAGCAGCCTCCCTACAGGGCAGGGCTATGGCTACACCTTC; CDR3 protein: CASSLPTGQGYGYTF
D gene: TRBD1; clone size: once; V gene: TRBV6-1; J gene: TRBJ2-7; CDR3 DNA: TGTGCCAGCAGATCACTATACAGGGGGCCGTACGAGCAGTACTTC; CDR3 protein: CASRSLYRGPYEQYF
D gene: TRBD2; clone size: -; V gene: TRBV4-3; J gene: TRBJ2-1; CDR3 DNA: TGCGCCAGCAGCCAAGCGGGGGGGTTTGAGCAGTTCTTC; CDR3 protein: CASSQAGGFEQFF
D gene: TRBD1; clone size: few; V gene: TRBV10-3; J gene: TRBJ2-5; CDR3 DNA: TGTGCCACAAACAGGGGGCTTATAGAGACCCAGTACTTC; CDR3 protein: CATNRGLIETQYF
D gene: -; clone size: few; V gene: TRBV4-2; J gene: TRBJ2-2; CDR3 DNA: TGTGCCGTCTCGTCGTCCTCTCACACCGGGGAGCTGTTTTTT; CDR3 protein: CAVSSSSHTGELFF
D gene: -; clone size: -; V gene: TRBV4-3; J gene: TRBJ1-2; CDR3 DNA: TGCGCCAGCAGCCAAGTTAGCACGCCTGTTAATGGCTACACCTTC; CDR3 protein: CASSQVSTPVNGYTF
D gene: -; clone size: -; V gene: TRBV12-3/TRBV12-4; J gene: TRBJ2-1; CDR3 DNA: TGTGCCAGCAGTTTAGCCTCTAACAATGAGCAGTTCTTC; CDR3 protein: CASSLASNNEQFF
D gene: -; clone size: once; V gene: TRBV12-3/TRBV12-4; J gene: TRBJ1-1; CDR3 DNA: TGTGCCTGCAGGGGTGGTGTTGCGAACACTGAAGCTTTCTTT; CDR3 protein: CACRGGVANTEAFF
D gene: -; clone size: -; V gene: TRBV12-3/TRBV12-4; J gene: TRBJ2-5; CDR3 DNA: TGTGCCAGCAGTTTAAAGGTTGAGTTAGAGACCCAGTACTTC; CDR3 protein: CASSLKVELETQYF
D gene: TRBD1; clone size: -; V gene: TRBV6-5; J gene: TRBJ2-7; CDR3 DNA: TGTGCCAGCAGTCACCTCGACAGGGGGAGTACCTACGAGCAGTACTTC; CDR3 protein: CASSHLDRGSTYEQYF
D gene: -; clone size: -; V gene: TRBV6-1; J gene: TRBJ1-2; CDR3 DNA: TGTGCCAGCAGTGAAACCTCCGAGACAGACTATGGCTACACCTTC; CDR3 protein: CASSETSETDYGYTF
D gene: -; clone size: few; V gene: TRBV4-3; J gene: TRBJ1-2; CDR3 DNA: TGCGCCAGCAGCCCGGGACGGGGGAGACCTAACTATGGCTACACCTTC; CDR3 protein: CASSPGRGRPNYGYTF
D gene: -; clone size: few; V gene: TRBV4-3; J gene: TRBJ2-1; CDR3 DNA: TGCGCCAGCAGCCCTCGGAGGTCATCTAACAATGAGCAGTTCTTC; CDR3 protein: CASSPRRSSNNEQFF
D gene: TRBD2; clone size: -; V gene: TRBV7-6; J gene: TRBJ2-1; CDR3 DNA: TGTGCCAGCAGTAACACCTTTAGCGGGGGGGATAGGAATGAGCAGTTCTTC; CDR3 protein: CASSNTFSGGDRNEQFF
D gene: -; clone size: few; V gene: TRBV19; J gene: TRBJ1-6; CDR3 DNA: TGTGCCAGTAGCACCTCCGGGCCGGCAAATTCACCCCTCCACTTT; CDR3 protein: CASSTSGPANSPLHF
D gene: TRBD2; clone size: few; V gene: TRBV18; J gene: TRBJ2-1; CDR3 DNA: TGTGCCAGCCATGAACTAGCGGGGGGCAATGAGCAGTTCTTC; CDR3 protein: CASHELAGGNEQFF
D gene: -; clone size: -; V gene: TRBV12-5; J gene: TRBJ2-5; CDR3 DNA: TGTGCTAGTGGTTTCACCTACAGGGTAATCCAAGAGACCCAGTACTTC; CDR3 protein: CASGFTYRVIQETQYF
D gene: TRBD1; clone size: -; V gene: TRBV2; J gene: TRBJ1-5; CDR3 DNA: TGTGCCAGCAGCGATCAGGGGGCCGAGCAGCCCCAGCATTTT; CDR3 protein: CASSDQGAEQPQHF
D gene: TRBD2; clone size: -; V gene: TRBV9; J gene: TRBJ2-3; CDR3 DNA: TGTGCCAGCAGCCCCGGGAGGACCTCTCGGGCAGATACGCAGTATTTT; CDR3 protein: CASSPGRTSRADTQYF
D gene: TRBD1; clone size: -; V gene: TRBV20-1; J gene: TRBJ1-2; CDR3 DNA: TGCAGTGCTAGACAACAGGGGATCGGCTACACCTTC; CDR3 protein: CSARQQGIGYTF
D gene: -; clone size: -; V gene: TRBV4-3; J gene: TRBJ1-1; CDR3 DNA: TGCGCCAGCAGACCTACTCCTTGGACAGCTGTGAACACTGAAGCTTTCTTT; CDR3 protein: CASRPTPWTAVNTEAFF
D gene: -; clone size: -; V gene: TRBV12-3/TRBV12-4; J gene: TRBJ1-2; CDR3 DNA: TGTGCCAGCAGTTTGGAGGCCAACAACTATGGCTACACCTTC; CDR3 protein: CASSLEANNYGYTF
D gene: TRBD2; clone size: few; V gene: TRBV7-3; J gene: TRBJ2-3; CDR3 DNA: TGTGCCAGCAGTCCGGGGGGGGTTACCACAGATACGCAGTATTTT; CDR3 protein: CASSPGGVTTDTQYF
D gene: TRBD1; clone size: -; V gene: TRBV24-1; J gene: TRBJ1-1; CDR3 DNA: TGTGCCACCATTTTTGGACAGGGGGCATCGGCTTTCTTT; CDR3 protein: CATIFGQGASAFF
D gene: -; clone size: -; V gene: TRBV6-2/TRBV6-3; J gene: TRBJ1-2; CDR3 DNA: TGTGCCAGCAGTTTGACAGTAGAGTATGGCTACACCTTC; CDR3 protein: CASSLTVEYGYTF
D gene: TRBD1; clone size: -; V gene: TRBV7-7; J gene: TRBJ2-2; CDR3 DNA: TGTGCTAGCAGCTTTCCCGGGACAGCTCCCGGGGAGCTGTTTTTT; CDR3 protein: CASSFPGTAPGELFF